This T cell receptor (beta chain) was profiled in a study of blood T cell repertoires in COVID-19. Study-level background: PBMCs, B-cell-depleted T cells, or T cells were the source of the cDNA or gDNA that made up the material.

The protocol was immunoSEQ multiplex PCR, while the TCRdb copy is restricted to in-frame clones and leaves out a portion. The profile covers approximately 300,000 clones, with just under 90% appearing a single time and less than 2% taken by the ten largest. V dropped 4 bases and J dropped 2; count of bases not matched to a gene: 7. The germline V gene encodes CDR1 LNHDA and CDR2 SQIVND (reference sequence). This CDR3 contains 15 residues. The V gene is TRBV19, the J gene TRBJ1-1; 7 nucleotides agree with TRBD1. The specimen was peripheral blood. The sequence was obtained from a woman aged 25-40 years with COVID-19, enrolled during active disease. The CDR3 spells CASSTWDSSNTEAFF. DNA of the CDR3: TGTGCCAGTAGTACCTGGGACAGTAGTAACACTGAAGCTTTCTTT.